Detailed here is one TCR beta chain. TCRdb's copy holds only in-frame clones and misses some; the assay was immunoSEQ multiplex PCR. The sample includes around 100,000 clones, 90% of them seen just once. This sample was taken from a study of control samples from healthy donors and cancer patients. V dropped 0 bases and J dropped 5; count of bases not matched to a gene: 3. This CDR3 region has 14 residues. The germline V gene encodes CDR1 SGHDN and CDR2 FVKESK. The sample comprised blood. The receptor was derived from a woman aged 18-35 years in good health. The chain employs TRBV14 and TRBJ2-5; TRBD1 agrees at 7 bases. CDR3 loop: CASSQESRGETQYF. The CDR3 nucleotides are TGTGCCAGCAGCCAAGAATCCAGGGGGGAGACCCAGTACTTC.